The rows below give T cell receptor beta chains drawn from one sample of a study of shared clonotypes between healthy human individuals. Sequenced by immunoSEQ multiplex PCR; TCRdb stores in-frame clones only, minus some. The sample has millions of clones, 93% seen once. Input material: naive CD4+ T cells from PBMCs. These receptors all come from a man younger than 35 in good health. Some clones in this sample may be carry-over from other donors' samples. Each CDR3 is given with its conserved first and last residue. The order of the fields is J gene, V gene, clone size, D gene, CDR3 DNA, CDR3 protein. D genes are given only for firm matches. Size is omitted from some rows. Given values are once, few, many or a class for expanded clones.

j_call: TRBJ2-6
v_call: TRBV19
clone_size: once
d_call: TRBD1
cdr3_nt: TGTGCCAGCCCTTGCCCGGGACAGATTACCTCTGGGGCCAACGTCCTGACTTTC
cdr3_aa: CASPCPGQITSGANVLTF

j_call: TRBJ2-1
v_call: TRBV11-2
clone_size: NA
d_call: NA
cdr3_nt: TGTGCCAGCAGCTTAGATCCCTCGGGAGAGCAGTTCTTC
cdr3_aa: CASSLDPSGEQFF

j_call: TRBJ1-2
v_call: TRBV5-8
clone_size: NA
d_call: NA
cdr3_nt: TGTGCCAGTAGCCGGGAGAACTATGGCTACACCTTC
cdr3_aa: CASSRENYGYTF

j_call: TRBJ2-5
v_call: TRBV19
clone_size: NA
d_call: NA
cdr3_nt: TGTGCCAGTAGTATAATTACAGGGGAGGCTGCAGAGACCCAGTACTTC
cdr3_aa: CASSIITGEAAETQYF

j_call: TRBJ2-1
v_call: TRBV6-1
clone_size: NA
d_call: NA
cdr3_nt: TGTGCCAGCAGTGATAGTAGGCCTGTATACAATGAGCAGTTCTTC
cdr3_aa: CASSDSRPVYNEQFF

j_call: TRBJ2-5
v_call: TRBV2
clone_size: NA
d_call: NA
cdr3_nt: TGTGCCAGCAGTGATATAGACAGGTCTCCCCAGACCCAGTACTTC
cdr3_aa: CASSDIDRSPQTQYF

j_call: TRBJ2-7
v_call: TRBV27
clone_size: NA
d_call: TRBD1
cdr3_nt: TGTGCCAGCAGTTTTCTGAGACAGGGGTACGAGCAGTACTTC
cdr3_aa: CASSFLRQGYEQYF

j_call: TRBJ1-1
v_call: TRBV5-1
clone_size: NA
d_call: TRBD1
cdr3_nt: TGCGCCAGCAGCTTTACGACAGGGGTCCCCCTGAACACTGAAGCTTTCTTT
cdr3_aa: CASSFTTGVPLNTEAFF

j_call: TRBJ2-3
v_call: TRBV9
clone_size: NA
d_call: NA
cdr3_nt: TGTGCCAGCAGCGTAGCTCGGCACACTACCACAGATACGCAGTATTTT
cdr3_aa: CASSVARHTTTDTQYF

j_call: TRBJ2-1
v_call: TRBV7-2
clone_size: once
d_call: NA
cdr3_nt: TGTGCCAGCAGCTCGGGAGTAGAACAGTTCTTC
cdr3_aa: CASSSGVEQFF

j_call: TRBJ2-1
v_call: TRBV7-3
clone_size: NA
d_call: TRBD2
cdr3_nt: TGTGCCAGCAGCGGAATAGCGGGAGGGCTATACAATGAGCAGTTCTTC
cdr3_aa: CASSGIAGGLYNEQFF

j_call: TRBJ1-1
v_call: TRBV4-1
clone_size: NA
d_call: NA
cdr3_nt: TGCGCCAGCAGCCAACCCATCTGGACTTGGGCTTTCTTT
cdr3_aa: CASSQPIWTWAFF

j_call: TRBJ2-4
v_call: TRBV6-1
clone_size: NA
d_call: NA
cdr3_nt: TGTGCCAGCAGTGAAAAGGCCCCCCGCAGGGAGGACATTCAGTACTTC
cdr3_aa: CASSEKAPRREDIQYF

j_call: TRBJ2-7
v_call: TRBV5-8
clone_size: NA
d_call: TRBD2
cdr3_nt: TGTGCCAGCAGGCGGGGGACTAGCGGGAGTAAGCAGTACTTC
cdr3_aa: CASRRGTSGSKQYF

j_call: TRBJ1-1
v_call: TRBV14
clone_size: few
d_call: NA
cdr3_nt: TGTGCCAGCAACCGGTTGGGTGGAAACACTGAAGCTTTCTTT
cdr3_aa: CASNRLGGNTEAFF

j_call: TRBJ1-1
v_call: TRBV18
clone_size: NA
d_call: NA
cdr3_nt: TGTGCCAGCTCACCAGTGGTTCCTGGGGGCCTGAACACTGAAGCTTTCTTT
cdr3_aa: CASSPVVPGGLNTEAFF

j_call: TRBJ2-6
v_call: TRBV5-1
clone_size: NA
d_call: NA
cdr3_nt: TGCGCCAGCAGCTTGGCGGAAGGGGCCAACGTCCTGACTTTC
cdr3_aa: CASSLAEGANVLTF

j_call: TRBJ2-7
v_call: TRBV15
clone_size: NA
d_call: TRBD2
cdr3_nt: TGTGCCACCAGCAGGGGGGGGTTTTCGGGATACGAGCAGTACTTC
cdr3_aa: CATSRGGFSGYEQYF

j_call: TRBJ1-1
v_call: TRBV5-1
clone_size: NA
d_call: NA
cdr3_nt: TGCGCCAGCAGCTTGGAAACCTACACTGAAGCTTTCTTT
cdr3_aa: CASSLETYTEAFF

j_call: TRBJ2-7
v_call: TRBV13
clone_size: once
d_call: NA
cdr3_nt: TGTGCCAGCAGCTCCGCCGGTGAGGTGAATGGACTTGAGCAGTACTTC
cdr3_aa: CASSSAGEVNGLEQYF

j_call: TRBJ2-7
v_call: TRBV29-1
clone_size: NA
d_call: NA
cdr3_nt: TGCAGCGTCTCGGGGATTTATATCTACGAGCAGTACTTC
cdr3_aa: CSVSGIYIYEQYF

j_call: TRBJ1-3
v_call: TRBV30
clone_size: NA
d_call: NA
cdr3_nt: TGTGCCTGGAGGTTGGAGGGGAGCACCATATATTTT
cdr3_aa: CAWRLEGSTIYF

j_call: TRBJ2-7
v_call: TRBV7-9
clone_size: once
d_call: NA
cdr3_nt: TGTGCCAGCAGCTTCGGGACAGCGGGCTCCTACGAGCAGTACTTC
cdr3_aa: CASSFGTAGSYEQYF

j_call: TRBJ2-1
v_call: TRBV25-1
clone_size: NA
d_call: TRBD2
cdr3_nt: TGTGCCAGCAGCGAATTAAGTCGGCGGGGGGCTGGGAATGAGCAGTTCTTC
cdr3_aa: CASSELSRRGAGNEQFF